A selection of T cell receptor beta chains follows, all from one sample in a study of blood T cell repertoires in COVID-19. Using immunoSEQ multiplex PCR, the repertoire was profiled, and TCRdb retains in-frame clones only, with some absent. The sample carries some 250,000 clones, about nine tenths recorded once. Sample: PBMCs or T cells enriched from blood (not recorded which). The receptors were sampled from a man aged 18 to 30 who had recovered from COVID-19. CDR3s include the opening cysteine and the closing phenylalanine or tryptophan. Fields, in order: CDR3 length, V gene, J gene, D gene, clone size, CDR3 DNA, CDR3 protein. The D gene is left open where the match is weak. Clone size is shown for a subset of rows, as once, few, many or a class of expanded clone.

cdr3_length: 14
v_call: TRBV5-6
j_call: TRBJ1-2
d_call: TRBD1
clone_size: few
cdr3_nt: TGTGCCAGCGGACCCAGACAGGGTTGGTATGGCTACACCTTC
cdr3_aa: CASGPRQGWYGYTF

cdr3_length: 11
v_call: TRBV20-1
j_call: TRBJ2-1
d_call: TRBD1
clone_size: .
cdr3_nt: TGCAGTGCTCGACAGGGAGATGAGCAGTTCTTC
cdr3_aa: CSARQGDEQFF

cdr3_length: 15
v_call: TRBV4-1
j_call: TRBJ1-1
d_call: .
clone_size: .
cdr3_nt: TGCGCCAGCAGCCAAGGAGGGGGATTGAACACTGAAGCTTTCTTT
cdr3_aa: CASSQGGGLNTEAFF

cdr3_length: 15
v_call: TRBV21-1
j_call: TRBJ2-1
d_call: .
clone_size: few
cdr3_nt: TGTGCCAGCAGTTACAGCGGGAGATTAGGCAATGAGCAGTTCTTC
cdr3_aa: CASSYSGRLGNEQFF

cdr3_length: 17
v_call: TRBV6-6
j_call: TRBJ2-5
d_call: TRBD2
clone_size: few
cdr3_nt: TGTGCCAGCAGTCCAAATGGGTCCCCCGGGGGGGAAGAGACCCAGTACTTC
cdr3_aa: CASSPNGSPGGEETQYF

cdr3_length: 15
v_call: TRBV3-1/TRBV3-2
j_call: TRBJ2-6
d_call: .
clone_size: .
cdr3_nt: TGTGCCAGCAGCCGGAGGGGTTCCGGGGCCAACGTCCTGACTTTC
cdr3_aa: CASSRRGSGANVLTF

cdr3_length: 14
v_call: TRBV19
j_call: TRBJ2-1
d_call: .
clone_size: .
cdr3_nt: TGTGCCAGTAGTCCTCTGAGCTCCTACAATGAGCAGTTCTTC
cdr3_aa: CASSPLSSYNEQFF

cdr3_length: 12
v_call: TRBV27
j_call: TRBJ2-7
d_call: TRBD1
clone_size: few
cdr3_nt: TGTGCCAGCAGTACAGGGGGGCGCGAGCAGTACTTC
cdr3_aa: CASSTGGREQYF

cdr3_length: 16
v_call: TRBV4-1
j_call: TRBJ2-5
d_call: TRBD2
clone_size: .
cdr3_nt: TGCGCCAGCAGCCAGTACAGCGGGGGGCCACAAGAGACCCAGTACTTC
cdr3_aa: CASSQYSGGPQETQYF

cdr3_length: 16
v_call: TRBV7-2
j_call: TRBJ1-3
d_call: .
clone_size: .
cdr3_nt: TGTGCCAGCAGCTTACGGTCCGGGGTCTCTGGAAACACCATATATTTT
cdr3_aa: CASSLRSGVSGNTIYF

cdr3_length: 14
v_call: TRBV6-5
j_call: TRBJ2-7
d_call: .
clone_size: few
cdr3_nt: TGTGCCAGCAGTTTAGCTGCTAGCTCCTACGAGCAGTACTTC
cdr3_aa: CASSLAASSYEQYF

cdr3_length: 14
v_call: TRBV9
j_call: TRBJ2-3
d_call: TRBD1
clone_size: .
cdr3_nt: TGTGCCAGCAGCGTAGGGACAGGGAGAGATACGCAGTATTTT
cdr3_aa: CASSVGTGRDTQYF

cdr3_length: 16
v_call: TRBV19
j_call: TRBJ2-5
d_call: TRBD2
clone_size: .
cdr3_nt: TGTGCCAGTAGTCCCCAAGGGACTAGACTTGGAAAGACCCAGTACTTC
cdr3_aa: CASSPQGTRLGKTQYF

cdr3_length: 17
v_call: TRBV6-6
j_call: TRBJ2-2
d_call: TRBD1
clone_size: .
cdr3_nt: TGTGCCAGCAGGCGAAGAACGGGACAGGCGAACACCGGGGAGCTGTTTTTT
cdr3_aa: CASRRRTGQANTGELFF

cdr3_length: 15
v_call: TRBV6-1
j_call: TRBJ1-2
d_call: TRBD1
clone_size: .
cdr3_nt: TGTGCCAGCAGTGAAGCAGGACAGGGTAACTATGGCTACACCTTC
cdr3_aa: CASSEAGQGNYGYTF

cdr3_length: 13
v_call: TRBV7-9
j_call: TRBJ2-7
d_call: .
clone_size: .
cdr3_nt: TGTGCCAGCAGTAGACTTGGCTCCTACGAGCAGTACTTC
cdr3_aa: CASSRLGSYEQYF

cdr3_length: 13
v_call: TRBV10-3
j_call: TRBJ1-4
d_call: TRBD1
clone_size: few
cdr3_nt: TGTGCCACCACAGGGGGCTTGGGTGAAAAACTGTTTTTT
cdr3_aa: CATTGGLGEKLFF

cdr3_length: 12
v_call: TRBV19
j_call: TRBJ1-5
d_call: .
clone_size: .
cdr3_nt: TGTGCCAGTGGAGTTAACAATCAGCCCCAGCATTTT
cdr3_aa: CASGVNNQPQHF

cdr3_length: 16
v_call: TRBV5-1
j_call: TRBJ2-2
d_call: .
clone_size: .
cdr3_nt: TGCGCCAGCAGCCCTCGAGAACAGCCAACAGTTGGGGAGCTGTTTTTT
cdr3_aa: CASSPREQPTVGELFF

cdr3_length: 15
v_call: TRBV10-3
j_call: TRBJ2-1
d_call: TRBD2
clone_size: .
cdr3_nt: TGTGCCATCAGTGGAACTAGCGACTCCTACAATGAGCAGTTCTTC
cdr3_aa: CAISGTSDSYNEQFF

cdr3_length: 15
v_call: TRBV19
j_call: TRBJ2-2
d_call: TRBD1
clone_size: few
cdr3_nt: TGTGCCAGTAGTTTGCAGGGGGCCGTTACCGGGGAGCTGTTTTTT
cdr3_aa: CASSLQGAVTGELFF

cdr3_length: 16
v_call: TRBV15
j_call: TRBJ2-2
d_call: TRBD1
clone_size: .
cdr3_nt: TGTGCCACCAGGAGCCAGGGACAGGGAGACACCGGGGAGCTGTTTTTT
cdr3_aa: CATRSQGQGDTGELFF

cdr3_length: 15
v_call: TRBV7-2
j_call: TRBJ2-7
d_call: .
clone_size: .
cdr3_nt: TGTGCCAGCAGCGCCAGGGCAGCCAGCTCCTACGAGCAGTACTTC
cdr3_aa: CASSARAASSYEQYF

cdr3_length: 15
v_call: TRBV5-4
j_call: TRBJ2-7
d_call: TRBD1
clone_size: few
cdr3_nt: TGTGCCAGCAGCTCGACAGGGGGCACCACCTACGAGCAGTACTTC
cdr3_aa: CASSSTGGTTYEQYF

cdr3_length: 17
v_call: TRBV5-4
j_call: TRBJ2-5
d_call: TRBD1
clone_size: .
cdr3_nt: TGTGCCAGCAGCTCGGCGGGACAGGGGGCCTACCAAGAGACCCAGTACTTC
cdr3_aa: CASSSAGQGAYQETQYF

cdr3_length: 17
v_call: TRBV5-6
j_call: TRBJ2-5
d_call: TRBD2
clone_size: .
cdr3_nt: TGTGCCAGCAGCTTGGCCAGACTAGCGGGAGCTTACGAGACCCAGTACTTC
cdr3_aa: CASSLARLAGAYETQYF

cdr3_length: 17
v_call: TRBV1
j_call: TRBJ2-1
d_call: .
clone_size: .
cdr3_nt: TGCACCAGCAGCCAAGATGCGCTAGCGGGGGGGTCAGGTGAGCAGTTCTTC
cdr3_aa: CTSSQDALAGGSGEQFF

cdr3_length: 14
v_call: TRBV6-1
j_call: TRBJ1-5
d_call: TRBD1
clone_size: .
cdr3_nt: TGTGCCAGCAGTGGACAGGGGGCGGTTCAGCCCCAGCATTTT
cdr3_aa: CASSGQGAVQPQHF

cdr3_length: 15
v_call: TRBV3-1/TRBV3-2
j_call: TRBJ2-7
d_call: TRBD1
clone_size: .
cdr3_nt: TGTGCCAGCAGCACAAAGGACAGGGGCGGCTACGAGCAGTACTTC
cdr3_aa: CASSTKDRGGYEQYF

cdr3_length: 14
v_call: TRBV7-9
j_call: TRBJ2-7
d_call: TRBD1
clone_size: .
cdr3_nt: TGTGCCAGCATCGTCGGGACAGGGGCCCACGAGCAGTACTTC
cdr3_aa: CASIVGTGAHEQYF

cdr3_length: 13
v_call: TRBV4-1
j_call: TRBJ1-6
d_call: .
clone_size: .
cdr3_nt: TGCGCCAGCAGCCAAGTTAATAATGCACCCCTCCACTTT
cdr3_aa: CASSQVNNAPLHF

cdr3_length: 12
v_call: TRBV12-3/TRBV12-4
j_call: TRBJ1-5
d_call: .
clone_size: once
cdr3_nt: TGTGCCAGCAGGACAGGCGGCCAGCCCCAGCATTTT
cdr3_aa: CASRTGGQPQHF

cdr3_length: 13
v_call: TRBV28
j_call: TRBJ2-7
d_call: .
clone_size: .
cdr3_nt: TGTGCCAGCAGTTTCTGGGGCGTCTACGAGCAGTACTTC
cdr3_aa: CASSFWGVYEQYF

cdr3_length: 13
v_call: TRBV18
j_call: TRBJ2-3
d_call: .
clone_size: .
cdr3_nt: TGTGCCAGCTCACCAACGACAGCAGATACGCAGTATTTT
cdr3_aa: CASSPTTADTQYF

cdr3_length: 15
v_call: TRBV10-2
j_call: TRBJ1-6
d_call: .
clone_size: .
cdr3_nt: TGCGCCAGCAGTGAGTACAGGACCGGGTATTCACCCCTCCACTTT
cdr3_aa: CASSEYRTGYSPLHF

cdr3_length: 15
v_call: TRBV28
j_call: TRBJ2-1
d_call: TRBD1
clone_size: .
cdr3_nt: TGTGCCAGCAGTTTGGGACAGAGTAATAACAATGAGCAGTTCTTC
cdr3_aa: CASSLGQSNNNEQFF

cdr3_length: 14
v_call: TRBV20-1
j_call: TRBJ2-2
d_call: .
clone_size: .
cdr3_nt: TGCAGTGCTAGTCCGGGTTTGAACACCGGGGAGCTGTTTTTT
cdr3_aa: CSASPGLNTGELFF

cdr3_length: 17
v_call: TRBV27
j_call: TRBJ2-6
d_call: TRBD1
clone_size: .
cdr3_nt: TGTGCCAGCAGTTCAAGGACAGGGATGGTTGGGGCCAACGTCCTGACTTTC
cdr3_aa: CASSSRTGMVGANVLTF

cdr3_length: 14
v_call: TRBV5-1
j_call: TRBJ1-6
d_call: .
clone_size: .
cdr3_nt: TGCGCCAGCAGCTTGAAAGGGGCTAATTCACCCCTCCACTTT
cdr3_aa: CASSLKGANSPLHF

cdr3_length: 15
v_call: TRBV6-1
j_call: TRBJ2-7
d_call: TRBD2
clone_size: .
cdr3_nt: TGTGCCAGCAGTTCCCCGGGACTAGGGAATTACGAGCAGTACTTC
cdr3_aa: CASSSPGLGNYEQYF

cdr3_length: 11
v_call: TRBV7-9
j_call: TRBJ1-1
d_call: .
clone_size: .
cdr3_nt: TGTGCCAGCATTTCGGGCACTGAAGCTTTCTTT
cdr3_aa: CASISGTEAFF